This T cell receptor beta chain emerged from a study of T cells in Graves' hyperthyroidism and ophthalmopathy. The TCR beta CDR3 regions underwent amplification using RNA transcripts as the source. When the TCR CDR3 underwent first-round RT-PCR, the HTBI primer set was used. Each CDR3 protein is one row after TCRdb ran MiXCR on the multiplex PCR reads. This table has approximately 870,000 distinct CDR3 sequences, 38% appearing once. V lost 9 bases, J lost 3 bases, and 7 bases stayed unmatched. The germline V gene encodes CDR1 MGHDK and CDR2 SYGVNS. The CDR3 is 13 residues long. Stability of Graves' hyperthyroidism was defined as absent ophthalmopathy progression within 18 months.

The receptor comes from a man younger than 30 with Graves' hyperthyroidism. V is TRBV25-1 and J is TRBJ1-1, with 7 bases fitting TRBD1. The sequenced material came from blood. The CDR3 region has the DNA TGTGCCAGTGCTAGGACAGGTGACACTGAAGCTTTCTTT. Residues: CASARTGDTEAFF.